Sequencing of this T cell receptor (beta chain) was carried out in a study of immune reconstitution after stem cell transplant in scleroderma. This clonotype was observed a few times. There are 14 residues in the CDR3. With 7 bases removed from V and 1 base from J, the gap between germline ends came to 12 bases. One entry per CDR3 protein, called by TCRdb with MiXCR from the RT-PCR reads. The sample gives about 2,400 distinct CDR3 sequences, under 14% of which show up once; 28% is in the top ten. The TCR sequence derives from a female donor with systemic sclerosis. The chain combines TRBV12-3 or TRBV12-4 with TRBJ2-3; the D is unclear. Specimen collection occurred before or after autologous hematopoietic stem cell transplantation (not recorded which). For the CDR3, the DNA is TGTGCCAGCACTCTAATTGCGGGCACAGATACGCAGTATTTT. It yields the protein CASTLIAGTDTQYF.